The rows below give T cell receptor beta chains drawn from one sample of a study of control samples from healthy donors and cancer patients. Profiled with immunoSEQ multiplex PCR; TCRdb holds only in-frame clones, not every one. This repertoire shows about 150,000 clones, 80% to 90% found once; its top ten account for 1.5% to 2%. The sample consisted of blood. These receptors all come from a man between 18 and 29 years old in good health. Both conserved end residues are part of each CDR3. A D gene is named only where the DNA matches it firmly. The size field is filled for only some rows; it gives once, few, many or a size class.

V gene	D gene	CDR3 length	clone size	J gene	CDR3 protein	CDR3 DNA
TRBV7-9	.	14	.	TRBJ2-3	CASSLAGLADTQYF	TGTGCCAGCAGCTTAGCAGGGTTGGCAGATACGCAGTATTTT
TRBV28	.	14	.	TRBJ1-1	CASSSGPASTEAFF	TGTGCCAGCAGTTCGGGCCCCGCGAGCACTGAAGCTTTCTTT
TRBV7-2	.	15	.	TRBJ1-2	CASSWVSGTYYGYTF	TGTGCCAGCAGCTGGGTCTCCGGGACATACTATGGCTACACCTTC
TRBV28	.	16	.	TRBJ1-2	CASSLRDSRRAYGYTF	TGTGCCAGCAGTCTAAGGGACTCACGCCGGGCCTATGGCTACACCTTC
TRBV7-9	.	14	.	TRBJ2-7	CASSPQGHSYEQYF	TGTGCCAGCAGCCCTCAGGGGCACTCCTACGAGCAGTACTTC
TRBV5-6	TRBD1	14	.	TRBJ1-1	CASSPGQVNTEAFF	TGTGCCAGCAGCCCGGGACAGGTGAACACTGAAGCTTTCTTT
TRBV5-1	TRBD2	16	.	TRBJ2-1	CASSLFSGGAYNEQFF	TGCGCCAGCAGCCTCTTTAGCGGGGGGGCCTACAATGAGCAGTTCTTC
TRBV7-2	.	16	.	TRBJ2-1	CASSLDSSSAYNEQFF	TGTGCCAGCAGCTTAGATTCTAGCTCCGCCTACAATGAGCAGTTCTTC
TRBV11-2	TRBD2	15	.	TRBJ2-2	CASSLVSGGTGELFF	TGTGCCAGCAGCTTAGTCTCGGGGGGCACCGGGGAGCTGTTTTTT
TRBV30	TRBD1	16	once	TRBJ2-3	CAWRGQGLRRTDTQYF	TGTGCCTGGAGGGGACAGGGGCTGCGCCGCACAGATACGCAGTATTTT
TRBV5-4	TRBD1	14	.	TRBJ2-1	CASSTGTGKGEQFF	TGTGCCAGCAGCACCGGGACAGGGAAGGGTGAGCAGTTCTTC
TRBV5-1	.	14	.	TRBJ2-1	CASIQGFGANEQFF	TGCGCCAGCATCCAGGGATTTGGGGCCAATGAGCAGTTCTTC
TRBV9	TRBD1	17	.	TRBJ2-2	CASSVRQGRENTGELFF	TGTGCCAGCAGCGTCCGACAGGGAAGGGAGAACACCGGGGAGCTGTTTTTT
TRBV6-9	.	17	.	TRBJ1-6	CASPRAAQHLYNSPLHF	TGTGCCAGCCCCAGGGCCGCACAACACCTCTATAATTCACCCCTCCACTTT
TRBV24-1	.	17	.	TRBJ2-3	CATSDTSSNTKLDTQYF	TGTGCCACCAGTGACACGTCGTCGAACACGAAACTGGATACGCAGTATTTT
TRBV9	TRBD1	14	.	TRBJ1-4	CASSGTGGTEKLFF	TGTGCCAGCAGCGGTACAGGGGGCACTGAAAAACTGTTTTTT
TRBV10-3	.	15	.	TRBJ1-1	CAISESVPGDTEAFF	TGTGCCATCAGTGAGTCTGTTCCCGGGGACACTGAAGCTTTCTTT
TRBV6-6	.	15	.	TRBJ1-1	CASSYPQGLKTEAFF	TGTGCCAGCAGTTACCCACAGGGTCTCAAGACTGAAGCTTTCTTT
TRBV9	.	14	once	TRBJ1-2	CASTPSPGGYGYTF	TGTGCCAGCACCCCGAGTCCCGGAGGGTATGGCTACACCTTC
TRBV4-2	.	14	.	TRBJ2-7	CASSQDRFVYEQYF	TGTGCCAGCAGCCAAGATCGTTTTGTTTACGAGCAGTACTTC
TRBV3-1/TRBV3-2	TRBD1	18	.	TRBJ1-5	CASSQEEFGDRDNQPQHF	TGTGCCAGCAGCCAAGAGGAATTTGGAGACAGGGACAATCAGCCCCAGCATTTT
TRBV11-1	TRBD2	16	.	TRBJ2-3	CASSFLAGGRGDTQYF	TGTGCCAGCAGCTTTCTAGCGGGGGGTCGCGGAGATACGCAGTATTTT
TRBV4-3	TRBD2	16	.	TRBJ2-3	CASSPRDSGGTDTQYF	TGCGCCAGCAGCCCCCGGGATAGCGGGGGGACAGATACGCAGTATTTT
TRBV15	.	14	.	TRBJ2-7	CATSIVGGSSEQYF	TGTGCCACCAGCATTGTGGGGGGTTCTTCCGAGCAGTACTTC
TRBV3-1/TRBV3-2	.	13	.	TRBJ2-1	CASRLSSYNEQFF	TGTGCCAGCAGGTTAAGCTCCTACAATGAGCAGTTCTTC
TRBV27	.	13	.	TRBJ1-5	CASSLRGAQPQHF	TGTGCCAGCAGTTTAAGGGGGGCTCAGCCCCAGCATTTT
TRBV19	TRBD1	13	.	TRBJ1-1	CASSRTGYTEAFF	TGTGCCAGTAGTAGGACAGGGTACACTGAAGCTTTCTTT
TRBV4-3	.	16	once	TRBJ1-2	CASSQAGAPGYYGYTF	TGCGCCAGCAGCCAAGCCGGGGCTCCAGGATACTATGGCTACACCTTC
TRBV10-1	TRBD2	21	.	TRBJ2-3	CASSESEAGGRTFKSTDTQYF	TGCGCCAGCAGTGAGTCGGAGGCGGGGGGCCGAACCTTCAAAAGCACAGATACGCAGTATTTT
TRBV4-2	.	16	.	TRBJ2-7	CASSQEVGGGSHEQYF	TGTGCCAGCAGCCAAGAGGTAGGCGGTGGGTCTCACGAGCAGTACTTC
TRBV7-3	.	15	.	TRBJ1-1	CASSFAPGENTEAFF	TGTGCCAGCAGCTTCGCTCCAGGGGAAAACACTGAAGCTTTCTTT
TRBV18	.	15	.	TRBJ2-5	CASSPLIGGRETQYF	TGTGCCAGCTCACCTTTAATCGGGGGACGAGAGACCCAGTACTTC
TRBV7-2	.	14	.	TRBJ2-4	CASSLGPHQNIQYF	TGTGCCAGCAGCTTAGGTCCTCACCAAAACATTCAGTACTTC
TRBV5-8	TRBD1	17	once	TRBJ2-1	CASSLRLDRARDNEQFF	TGTGCCAGCAGCTTGAGACTTGACAGGGCTCGGGATAATGAGCAGTTCTTC
TRBV18	.	13	.	TRBJ2-3	CASSLDSTDPQYF	TGTGCCAGCTCATTGGACAGCACAGATCCGCAGTATTTT
TRBV6-5	TRBD1	14	once	TRBJ2-7	CASVDRDRVHEQYF	TGTGCCAGCGTCGACCGGGACAGGGTCCACGAGCAGTACTTC
TRBV19	TRBD2	15	.	TRBJ2-1	CASNTGGGAYNEQFF	TGTGCCAGTAACACGGGCGGGGGAGCCTACAATGAGCAGTTCTTC
TRBV5-6	.	14	few	TRBJ1-5	CASSLAVGTEPQHF	TGTGCCAGCAGCTTGGCAGTCGGCACGGAGCCCCAGCATTTT
TRBV2	.	14	.	TRBJ2-2	CASSDSRGTGELFF	TGTGCCAGCAGTGATTCCAGGGGCACCGGGGAGCTGTTTTTT
TRBV9	TRBD2	14	.	TRBJ2-5	CSSSRSGGSGTQYF	TGTTCCAGTTCACGTAGCGGGGGCTCGGGGACCCAGTACTTC
TRBV3-1/TRBV3-2	TRBD2	17	.	TRBJ2-7	CASSQGGLADSSYEQYF	TGTGCCAGCAGCCAAGGAGGGCTAGCGGATAGCTCCTACGAGCAGTACTTC
TRBV12-3/TRBV12-4	.	12	.	TRBJ1-5	CASSLGVQPQHF	TGTGCCAGCAGTTTAGGGGTTCAGCCCCAGCATTTT
TRBV7-9	.	15	.	TRBJ2-2	CASSRDGFDTGELFF	TGTGCCAGCAGCAGAGACGGTTTCGACACCGGGGAGCTGTTTTTT
TRBV12-3/TRBV12-4	.	13	.	TRBJ1-1	CASSLGEGQGAFF	TGTGCCAGCAGTTTAGGGGAGGGGCAAGGGGCTTTCTTT
TRBV9	.	14	.	TRBJ2-7	CASSPGGGPYEQYF	TGTGCCAGCAGCCCAGGAGGGGGGCCCTACGAGCAGTACTTC